Following are 11 T cell receptor beta chains from one sample sequenced in a study of identical twins. MiXCR, applied by TCRdb to the 5' RACE reads, yields one record per CDR3 protein. Altogether roughly 1.6 million distinct CDR3 sequences are present, around a third being singletons, with the ten largest covering 0.25% to 0.3%. Sequenced: cord blood. Receptors originate from a newborn girl in good health.

The chain joins TRBV20-1 to TRBJ2-3, with 11 bases identical to TRBD2. Germline assignment: CDR1 DFQATT and CDR2 SNEGSKA (reference sequence). Trimming took 6 bases from V and 10 from J; bases not matched to a gene: 12. The CDR3 extends over 14 amino acids. CDR3 DNA sequence: TGCAGTGCGCTCGAGACTAGCGGGGTGGTGGCGCAGTATTTT. Translated: CSALETSGVVAQYF.

This chain connects TRBV13 to TRBJ2-7; weak D call: TRBD2 (6 bases). The CDR3 runs to 15 residues. Germline loops: CDR1 PRHDT, CDR2 FYEKMQ (reference sequence). The V end was cut by 5 bases, the J end by 3 bases, with 17 bases between. The CDR3 sequence is CASSPRTICRYEQYF. Here the CDR3 DNA reads TGTGCCAGCAGCCCCCGGACTATCTGCCGCTACGAGCAGTACTTC.

V and J are TRBV14 and TRBJ2-1; D is unresolved. Trimming shortened V by 2 bases and J by 0 bases, and 11 bases separated the two germline ends. CDR1 is SGHDN and CDR2 is FVKESK in the germline V gene. There are 16 residues in the CDR3. Here the CDR3 DNA reads TGTGCCAGCAGCCAACAGCGCCCAGTCTCCTACAATGAGCAGTTCTTC. Translated: CASSQQRPVSYNEQFF. Full variable domain (remainder filled in from reference TRBV14 and TRBJ2-1): EAGVTQFPSHSVIEKGQTVTLRCDPISGHDNLYWYRRVMGKEIKFLLHFVKESKQDESGMPNNRFLAERTGGTYSTLKVQPAELEDSGVYFCASSQQRPVSYNEQFFGPGTRLTVL.

The chain employs TRBV20-1 and TRBJ1-2; D is ambiguous. The CDR3 is 13 amino acids. Germline V gives CDR1 DFQATT, CDR2 SNEGSKA (reference sequence). Trimming took off 2 bases at V and 5 bases at J, with 12 bases between the two ends. The CDR3 bases are TGCAGTGCTAGAAAGGTGGGAGAATATGGCTACACCTTC. Protein product: CSARKVGEYGYTF.

V is TRBV3-1 and J is TRBJ1-4; maybe TRBD1 (5 bases). V dropped 1 base and J dropped 5 bases, with 20 bases sitting between them. The CDR3 loop spans 18 amino acids. In germline, CDR1 is LGHDT, CDR2 YNNKEL (reference sequence). The CDR3 coding sequence is TGTGCCAGCAGCCAAGGAGACCGAATAGGATGGGGCAATGAAAAACTGTTTTTT. The encoded protein is CASSQGDRIGWGNEKLFF.

The chain has TRBV3-1 and TRBJ2-3; 7 nucleotides line up with TRBD1. CDR1 and CDR2 (germline): LGHDT, YNNKEL (reference sequence). The CDR3 covers 17 residues. V lost 4 bases to trimming and J lost 7 bases; unmatched junction nucleotides: 17. The DNA of the CDR3 is TGTGCCAGCAGCCCCCCCCTACAGGGGACCCTCCAGAATACGCAGTATTTT. As protein: CASSPPLQGTLQNTQYF.

In its sample, this clonotype was seen many times. The CDR3 DNA sequence: TGTGCCATCAGTGAGACAGGGGATACGCAGTATTTT. This codes for CAISETGDTQYF. The chain couples TRBV10-3 to TRBJ2-3; maybe TRBD1 (6 bases). Trimming removed 2 bases at V and 6 bases at J, with 6 bases between. There are 12 residues in the CDR3. Per the germline V gene, CDR1 is ENHRY and CDR2 is SYGVKD.

This sequence joins TRBV6-5 and TRBJ2-3; TRBD2 matches 10 bases. Germline CDR1 reads MNHEY; CDR2 reads SVGAGI. The CDR3 is 16 amino acids. V was clipped by 4 bases and J by 5 bases; unmatched bases: 9. The CDR3 nucleotides are TGTGCCAGCAGTTCCTTAAGCGGGAGGGCGGGAGATACGCAGTATTTT. Protein: CASSSLSGRAGDTQYF.

The rearrangement links TRBV20-1 to TRBJ2-3; D may be TRBD2 (6 bases). The CDR3 consists of 14 residues. The germline V gene encodes CDR1 DFQATT and CDR2 SNEGSKA (reference sequence). DNA for the CDR3: TGCGTGGGACTTACAATCTCGCCTGTAGATACGCAGTATTTT. Translating gives CVGLTISPVDTQYF.

This clonotype was seen only a few times. The chain couples TRBV12-3 or TRBV12-4 to TRBJ2-1, with a weak D call TRBD2 (6 bases). The length of the CDR3 is 15 residues. V lost 2 bases, J lost 4 bases, and 12 bases lay in between. The CDR3 region is CASSLPGLTYNEQFF. The DNA for the CDR3 is TGTGCCAGCAGTTTACCGGGACTCACTTACAATGAGCAGTTCTTC.

As regards this clonotype: Just one base apart from a much larger clone, this may be a read error. This chain connects TRBV3-1 to TRBJ2-4; D remains unclear. The J call may be wrong; the DNA end is better matched by TRBJ2-7. Germline V gives CDR1 LGHDT, CDR2 YNNKEL (reference sequence). The CDR3 sequence is 13 residues long. CDR3 amino acids: CASSQTFTYEQYV. CDR3 nucleotide sequence: TGTGCCAGCAGCCAAACCTTTACCTACGAGCAGTACGTC.